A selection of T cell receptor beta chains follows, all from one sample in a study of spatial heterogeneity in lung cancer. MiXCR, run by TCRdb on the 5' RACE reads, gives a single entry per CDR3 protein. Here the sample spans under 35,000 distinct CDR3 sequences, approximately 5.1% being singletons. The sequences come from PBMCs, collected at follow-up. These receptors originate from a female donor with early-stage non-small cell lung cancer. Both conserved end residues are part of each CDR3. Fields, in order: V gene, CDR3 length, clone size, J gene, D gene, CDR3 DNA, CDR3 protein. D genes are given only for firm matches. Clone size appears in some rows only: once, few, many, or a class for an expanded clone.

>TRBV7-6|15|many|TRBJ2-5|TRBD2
TGTGCCAGCAGCCCAGCGGGTAGCGGGGGAGAGACCCAGTACTTC
CASSPAGSGGETQYF
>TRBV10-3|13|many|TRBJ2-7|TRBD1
TGTGCCATCAGTGAGGACAGGGGATACGAGCAGTACTTC
CAISEDRGYEQYF
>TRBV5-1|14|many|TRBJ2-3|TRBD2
TGCGCCAGCCAGACTAGCGGGAAAACAGATACGCAGTATTTT
CASQTSGKTDTQYF
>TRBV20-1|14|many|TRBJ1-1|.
TGCAGTGCTAGAGATCCCAGGGGCTACACTGAAGCTTTCTTT
CSARDPRGYTEAFF
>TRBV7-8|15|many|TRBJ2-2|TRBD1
TGTGCCAGCAGCTTACGACAGGGGAACACCGGGGAGCTGTTTTTT
CASSLRQGNTGELFF
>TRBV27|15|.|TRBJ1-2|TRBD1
TGTGCCAGCACTCCCGGGACAGGGGGAGACTATGGCTACACCTTC
CASTPGTGGDYGYTF
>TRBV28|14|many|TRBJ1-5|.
TGTGCCAGCAGTTTAGGCAGGGGCAATCAGCCCCAGCATTTT
CASSLGRGNQPQHF
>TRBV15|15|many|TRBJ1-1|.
TGTGCCACCAGCAACACGAACAGGGCTGGGACTGAAGCTTTCTTT
CATSNTNRAGTEAFF
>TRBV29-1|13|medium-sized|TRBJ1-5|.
TGCAGCGTTGGGGCGGGTAGGAATCAGCCCCAGCATTTT
CSVGAGRNQPQHF
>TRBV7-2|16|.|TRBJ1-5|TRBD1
TGTGCCAGCAGCAGATCCGGGACAGGGTGGAATCAGCCCCAGCATTTT
CASSRSGTGWNQPQHF
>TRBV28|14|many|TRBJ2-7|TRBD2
TGTGCCAGCAGAAGCGGGAGTGTAAACGACGAGCAGTACTTC
CASRSGSVNDEQYF
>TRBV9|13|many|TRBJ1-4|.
TGTGCCAGCAGCGTAGCCAGTAATGAAAAACTGTTTTTT
CASSVASNEKLFF
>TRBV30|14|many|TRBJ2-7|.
TGTGCCTGGAATGCCGCGGGCTGGGGGCTCGAGCAGTACTTC
CAWNAAGWGLEQYF
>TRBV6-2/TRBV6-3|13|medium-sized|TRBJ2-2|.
TGTGCCAGCAGTTACGCGGGGTTCGGGGAGCTGTTTTTT
CASSYAGFGELFF
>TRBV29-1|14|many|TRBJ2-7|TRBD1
TGCAGCGTTAAACACCAGACAGGGACCAACGAGCAGTACTTC
CSVKHQTGTNEQYF
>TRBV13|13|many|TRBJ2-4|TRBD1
TGTGCCAGCAGCTTATCCAGGGGGAACATTCAGTACTTC
CASSLSRGNIQYF
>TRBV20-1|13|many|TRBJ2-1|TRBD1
TGCAGTGCTTTGACAGGGGTGGACAATGAGCAGTTCTTC
CSALTGVDNEQFF
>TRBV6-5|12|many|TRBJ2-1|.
TGTGCCAGCAGTTGGGGCATGAATGAGCAGTTCTTC
CASSWGMNEQFF
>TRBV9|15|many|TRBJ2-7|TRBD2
TGTGCCAGCAGCGTCGTAGCGGGGGGTTCCTACGAGCAGTACTTC
CASSVVAGGSYEQYF
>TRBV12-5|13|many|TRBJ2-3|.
TGTGCTAGTGTGATCGGTAGCACAGATACGCAGTATTTT
CASVIGSTDTQYF
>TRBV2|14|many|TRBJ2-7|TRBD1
TGTGCCAGCAGTAACCGGGACAGGGGGTACGAGCAGTACTTC
CASSNRDRGYEQYF
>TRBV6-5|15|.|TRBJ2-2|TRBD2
TGTGCCAGCAGAACGGGACTAGCGTACACCGGGGAGCTGTTTTTT
CASRTGLAYTGELFF
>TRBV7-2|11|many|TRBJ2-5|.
TGTGCCAGCAGCTTAAAAGAGACCCAGTACTTC
CASSLKETQYF
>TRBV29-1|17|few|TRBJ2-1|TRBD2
TGCAGCGTTGATTCTACCGGACTAGCGGGAGGGCGAGTTGAGCAGTTCTTC
CSVDSTGLAGGRVEQFF
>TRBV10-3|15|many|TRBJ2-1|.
TGTGCCATCAGTGAGGGCGTCCCTCGCTACAATGAGCAGTTCTTC
CAISEGVPRYNEQFF
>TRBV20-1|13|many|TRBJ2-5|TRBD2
TGCAGTGCCCCGCGGGGGGGACAAGAGACCCAGTACTTC
CSAPRGGQETQYF
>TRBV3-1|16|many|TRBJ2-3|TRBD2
TGTGCCAGCAGGACGACTCGCTTAGCGGGATCAGATACGCAGTATTTT
CASRTTRLAGSDTQYF
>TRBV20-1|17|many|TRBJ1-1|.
TGCAGTGCTAGAGATTCACGTGTTGGAGGGCCGAACACTGAAGCTTTCTTT
CSARDSRVGGPNTEAFF
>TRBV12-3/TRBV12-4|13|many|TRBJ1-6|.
TGTGCCAGCAGTTTAAGGTATAGGTCACCCCTCCACTTT
CASSLRYRSPLHF
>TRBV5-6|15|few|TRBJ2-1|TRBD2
TGTGCCAGCAGCCTTTCGGGACTAGGGCCCATTGAGCAGTTCTTC
CASSLSGLGPIEQFF
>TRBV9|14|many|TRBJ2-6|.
TGTGCCAGCAGCCCAGGCTCTGGGGCCAACGTCCTGACTTTC
CASSPGSGANVLTF
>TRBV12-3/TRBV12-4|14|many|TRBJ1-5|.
TGTGCCAGCAGATACACAGGCCCCAATCAGCCCCAGCATTTT
CASRYTGPNQPQHF
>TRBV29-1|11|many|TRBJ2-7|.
TGCAGCGTTAAAATGACCTACGAGCAGTACTTC
CSVKMTYEQYF
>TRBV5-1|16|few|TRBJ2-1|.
TGCGCCAGCAGCTTGGTACCGGCGAGCTCCTACAATGAGCAGTTCTTC
CASSLVPASSYNEQFF
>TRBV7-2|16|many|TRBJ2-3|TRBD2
TGTGCCAGCAGCTTAAGTGCGGGAGGGCCGACAGATACGCAGTATTTT
CASSLSAGGPTDTQYF
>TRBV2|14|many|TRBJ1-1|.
TGTGCCAGCAGGGCAGGGGAGGGGGACACTGAAGCTTTCTTT
CASRAGEGDTEAFF
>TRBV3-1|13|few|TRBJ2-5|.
TGTGCCAGTGCAGGGACACCTGGGGAGACCCAGTACTTC
CASAGTPGETQYF
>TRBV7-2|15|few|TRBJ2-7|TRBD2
TGTGCCAGCAGCCCCCTAGCGGGAGGGCCCAACGAGCAGTACTTC
CASSPLAGGPNEQYF
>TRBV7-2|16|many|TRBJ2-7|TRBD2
TGTGCCAGCAGCTTAGATGTAGCTAGCGGGACCTACGAGCAGTACTTC
CASSLDVASGTYEQYF
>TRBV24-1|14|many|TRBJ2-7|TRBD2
TGTGCCACCAGTGCCCCAGAAGCGGGAGATGACATTTTTTTC
CATSAPEAGDDIFF
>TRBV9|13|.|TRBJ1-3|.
TGTGCCAGCAGCGCCAGGGTTGGAAACACCATATATTTT
CASSARVGNTIYF
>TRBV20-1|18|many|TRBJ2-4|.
TGCAGTGCTAGCCCGGGACTATTACAGGGTCCGGCCAAAAACATTCAGTACTTC
CSASPGLLQGPAKNIQYF
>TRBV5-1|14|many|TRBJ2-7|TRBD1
TGCGCCAGCAGCCTCGGACAGGGGAGGTACGAGCAGTACTTC
CASSLGQGRYEQYF
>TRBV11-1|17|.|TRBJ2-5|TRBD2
TGTGCCAGCAGCCCGGGACTAGCGGGGAGAGTAGGAGAGACCCAGTACTTC
CASSPGLAGRVGETQYF
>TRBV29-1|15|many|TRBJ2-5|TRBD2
TGCAGCGTTGAAGATGGACTAGCGGCCCAAGAGACCCAGTACTTC
CSVEDGLAAQETQYF
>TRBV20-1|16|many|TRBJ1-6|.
TGCAGTGCTAGAGATAAGTGGGGCTCCTATAATTCACCCCTCCACTTT
CSARDKWGSYNSPLHF
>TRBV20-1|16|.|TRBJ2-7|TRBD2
TGCAGTGCTAGAGAAAGCCTATCTAGCGGGGGGTACGAGCAGTACTTC
CSARESLSSGGYEQYF
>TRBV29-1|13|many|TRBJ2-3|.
TGCAGCGTTGAAGGACCCTTCTCCGATACGCAGTATTTT
CSVEGPFSDTQYF